The sequence of this T cell receptor beta chain was determined in a study of PD-1 blockade in classical Hodgkin lymphoma. J lost 4 bases, V lost 5 bases, and 2 bases had no gene match. CDR3 size: 13 residues. Germline V gene data show CDR1 as MNHEY and CDR2 as SMNVEV (reference sequence). The time point denotes: cycle 4 day 1 (C4D1), after about 6 weeks of nivolumab. Every patient was affected by relapse after autologous stem cell transplantation, while exposure to brentuximab vedotin was not uniform. Thawed PBMCs were the source of CD8+ T cells, obtained through magnetic negative selection. The method was immunoSEQ multiplex PCR; TCRdb's version includes in-frame clones alone and lacks a portion of them. The sample contains about 2,500 clones, around 63% of which appear only once.

The material sequenced was CD8+ T cells from blood, taken before the fourth cycle of nivolumab. The TCR sequence derives from a human donor with classical Hodgkin lymphoma. This chain connects TRBV27 to TRBJ2-1, with TRBD1 identical over 7 bases. The CDR3 nucleotides read TGTGCCAGCAGTGCGGACAGGTACAATGAGCAGTTCTTC. Its protein is CASSADRYNEQFF.